The sequence of this TCR beta chain was determined in a study of siplizumab effects on memory and regulatory T cells. Produced via immunoSEQ multiplex PCR; TCRdb's table is partial and in-frame only. The table has over 100,000 clones, around 93% seen once. General study points: Unstimulated naive T cells seemed to show more diversity than memory cells did, and they also seemed to be among the major contributors to the alloresponse. Reactions containing siplizumab showed mappable alloreactive CD4+ clones averaging approximately 66% Treg-derived, versus approximately 26% in controls. Suppressive capability of dividing Tregs from siplizumab cultures went unverified.

Trimming removed 3 bases at V and 5 bases at J, with 15 bases between. The CDR3 length is 15 residues. Germline V gene lookup returns CDR1 SGHVS and CDR2 FQNEAQ. Note on this clone: The antigen remains undetermined.

The sequence came from a human donor in good health. The chain has TRBV7-8 and TRBJ2-3; the D gene could be TRBD1 or TRBD2 (5 bases each). Sequencing used non-Treg CD4+ T cells sorted from blood. The CDR3 region is CASSLGVAPQDTQYF. The DNA for the CDR3 is TGTGCCAGCAGCTTGGGGGTGGCGCCCCAAGATACGCAGTATTTT.